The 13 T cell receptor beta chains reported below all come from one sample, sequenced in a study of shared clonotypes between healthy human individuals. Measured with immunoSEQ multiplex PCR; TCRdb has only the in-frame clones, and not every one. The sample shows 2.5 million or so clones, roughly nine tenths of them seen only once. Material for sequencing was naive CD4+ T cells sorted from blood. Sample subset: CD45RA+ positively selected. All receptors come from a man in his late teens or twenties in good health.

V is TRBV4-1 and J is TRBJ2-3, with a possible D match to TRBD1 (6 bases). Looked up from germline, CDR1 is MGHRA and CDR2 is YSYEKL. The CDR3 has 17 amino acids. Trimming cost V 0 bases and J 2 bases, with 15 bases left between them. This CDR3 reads CASSQEQGRVITDTQYF. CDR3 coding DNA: TGCGCCAGCAGCCAAGAACAGGGAAGGGTTATCACAGATACGCAGTATTTT.

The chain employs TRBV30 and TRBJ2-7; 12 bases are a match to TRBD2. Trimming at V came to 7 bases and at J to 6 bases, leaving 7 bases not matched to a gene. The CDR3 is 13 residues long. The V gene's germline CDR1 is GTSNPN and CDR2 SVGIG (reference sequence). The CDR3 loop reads CASETSGSFEQYF. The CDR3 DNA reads TGTGCCTCGGAGACTAGCGGGAGTTTCGAGCAGTACTTC. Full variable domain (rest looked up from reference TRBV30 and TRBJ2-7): SQTIHQWPATLVQPVGSPLSLECTVEGTSNPNLYWYRQAAGRGLQLLFYSVGIGQISSEVPQNLSASRPQDRQFILSSKKLLLSDSGFYLCASETSGSFEQYFGPGTRLTVT.

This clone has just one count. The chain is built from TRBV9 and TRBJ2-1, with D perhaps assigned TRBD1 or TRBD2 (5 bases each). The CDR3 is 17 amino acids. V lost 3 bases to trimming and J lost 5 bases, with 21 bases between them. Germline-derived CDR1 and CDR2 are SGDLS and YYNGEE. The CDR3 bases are TGTGCCAGCAGCGCTGGACTCTCCGGGACCGTTAACAATGAGCAGTTCTTC. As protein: CASSAGLSGTVNNEQFF.

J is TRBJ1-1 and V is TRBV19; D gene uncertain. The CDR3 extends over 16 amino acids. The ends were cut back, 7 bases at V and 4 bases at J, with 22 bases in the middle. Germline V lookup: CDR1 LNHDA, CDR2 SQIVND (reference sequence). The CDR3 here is CASIKSGGLVGTEAFF. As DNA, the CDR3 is TGTGCCAGTATTAAGAGTGGAGGGCTCGTGGGCACTGAAGCTTTCTTT. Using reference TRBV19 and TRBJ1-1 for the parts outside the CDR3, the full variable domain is DGGITQSPKYLFRKEGQNVTLSCEQNLNHDAMYWYRQDPGQGLRLIYYSQIVNDFQKGDIAEGYSVSREKKESFPLTVTSAQKNPTAFYLCASIKSGGLVGTEAFFGQGTRLTVV.

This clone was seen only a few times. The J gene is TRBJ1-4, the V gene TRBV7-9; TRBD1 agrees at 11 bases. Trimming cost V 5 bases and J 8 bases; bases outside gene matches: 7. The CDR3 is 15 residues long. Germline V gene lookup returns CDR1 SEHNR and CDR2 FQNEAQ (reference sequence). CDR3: CASSGQGAFREKLFF. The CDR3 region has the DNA TGTGCCAGCAGCGGACAGGGGGCTTTTCGGGAAAAACTGTTTTTT.

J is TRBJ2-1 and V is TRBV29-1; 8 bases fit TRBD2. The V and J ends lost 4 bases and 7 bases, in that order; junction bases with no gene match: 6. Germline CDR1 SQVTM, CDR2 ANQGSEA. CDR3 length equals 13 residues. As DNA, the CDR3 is TGCAGCGTTGGCGTGGGACTAGGTAATGAGCAGTTCTTC. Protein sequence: CSVGVGLGNEQFF.

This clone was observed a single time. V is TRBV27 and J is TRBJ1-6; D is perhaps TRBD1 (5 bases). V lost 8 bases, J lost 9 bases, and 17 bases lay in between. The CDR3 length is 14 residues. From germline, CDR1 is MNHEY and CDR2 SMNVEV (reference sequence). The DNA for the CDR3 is TGTGCCAGCGGTATGACAGCCAGTTTTTCACCCCTCCACTTT. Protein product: CASGMTASFSPLHF.

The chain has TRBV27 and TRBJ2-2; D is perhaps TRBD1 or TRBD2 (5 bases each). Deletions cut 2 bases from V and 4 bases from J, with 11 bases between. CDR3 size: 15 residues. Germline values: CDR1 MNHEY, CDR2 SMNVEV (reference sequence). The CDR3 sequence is CASSLGGMITGELFF. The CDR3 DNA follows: TGTGCCAGCAGTTTAGGGGGTATGATCACCGGGGAGCTGTTTTTT.

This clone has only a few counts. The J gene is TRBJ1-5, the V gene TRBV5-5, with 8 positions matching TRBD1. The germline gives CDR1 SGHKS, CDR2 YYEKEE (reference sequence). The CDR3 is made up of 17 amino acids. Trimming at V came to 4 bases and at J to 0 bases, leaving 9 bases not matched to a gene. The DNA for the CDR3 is TGTGCCAGCAGCAAAGGGACAGGCCCACCTAGCAATCAGCCCCAGCATTTT. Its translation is CASSKGTGPPSNQPQHF.

CDR3 loop: CASSLTLRQARRVNEQFF. The CDR3 DNA is TGCGCCAGCAGCCTTACCCTTCGACAGGCCCGGCGCGTGAATGAGCAGTTCTTC. J is TRBJ2-1 and V is TRBV4-1; TRBD1 is a possible D gene (6 bases). The CDR3 has 18 residues. CDR1 is MGHRA and CDR2 is YSYEKL in the germline V gene. Trimming stripped 4 bases from V and 7 bases from J, with 26 bases between.

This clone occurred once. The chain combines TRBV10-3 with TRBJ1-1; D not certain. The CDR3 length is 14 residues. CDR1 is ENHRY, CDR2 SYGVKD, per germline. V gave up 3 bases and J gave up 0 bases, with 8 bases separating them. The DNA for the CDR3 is TGTGCCATCAGTGATTCACATATGAACACTGAAGCTTTCTTT. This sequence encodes CAISDSHMNTEAFF.

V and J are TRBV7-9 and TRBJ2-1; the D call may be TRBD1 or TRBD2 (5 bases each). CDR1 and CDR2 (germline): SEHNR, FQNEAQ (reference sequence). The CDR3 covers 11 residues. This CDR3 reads CAEGLDNEQFF. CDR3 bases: TGTGCTGAGGGGTTGGACAATGAGCAGTTCTTC. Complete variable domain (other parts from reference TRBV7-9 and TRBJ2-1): DTGVSQNPRHKITKRGQNVTFRCDPISEHNRLYWYRQTLGQGPEFLTYFQNEAQLEKSRLLSDRFSAERPKGSFSTLEIQRTEQGDSAMYLCAEGLDNEQFFGPGTRLTVL.

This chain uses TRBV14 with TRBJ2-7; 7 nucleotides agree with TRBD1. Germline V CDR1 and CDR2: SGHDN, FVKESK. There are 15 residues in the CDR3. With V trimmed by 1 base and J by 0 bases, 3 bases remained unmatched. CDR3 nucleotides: TGTGCCAGCAGCCAAGGATGGGACAGCTCCTACGAGCAGTACTTC. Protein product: CASSQGWDSSYEQYF.